These 27 T cell receptor beta chains share one sample of origin, sequenced in a study of T cells expressing NK-cell markers. From the 5' RACE reads, TCRdb lists one entry per CDR3 protein and no DNA. The sample totals 150,000 to 200,000 distinct CDR3 sequences. Specimen: blood T cells: a sorted CD56 or NKG2C T cell subset, CD4+ or CD8+ T cells, or bulk PBMC T cells (not recorded which). Receptor source: a woman between 18 and 69 years old in good health.

The V and J genes are TRBV2 and TRBJ2-2; TCRdb calls TRBD2, which cannot be checked without DNA. CDR3 length equals 14 residues. Germline loops: CDR1 SNHLY, CDR2 FYNNEI. The CDR3 spells CASTGLERTGELFF.

V and J are TRBV7-9 and TRBJ2-1; the D call of TRBD2 rests on TCRdb alone, since no DNA is present to check it. CDR1 is SEHNR and CDR2 is FQNEAQ in the germline V gene (reference sequence). The CDR3 extends over 17 amino acids. The CDR3 reads CASSSFKLAGTYNEQFF.

The chain carries TRBV20-1 and TRBJ2-2; there is no DNA to check the TCRdb D call of TRBD2. This CDR3 comprises 17 residues. Germline CDR1 reads DFQATT; CDR2 reads SNEGSKA (reference sequence). The CDR3 spells CSASGLAGGLGTGELFF.

The V gene is TRBV4-1, the J gene TRBJ1-1. This CDR3 contains 15 residues. From germline, CDR1 is MGHRA and CDR2 YSYEKL. The CDR3 sequence is CASSQFRALDTEAFF.

CDR3: CASTMGGSELFF. The gene calls are TRBV11-2 and TRBJ2-2; there is no DNA to check the TCRdb D call of TRBD1. Per germline, CDR1 SGHAT and CDR2 FQNNGV. The CDR3 runs 12 residues.

The chain couples TRBV12-3 or TRBV12-4 to TRBJ2-1; TCRdb names TRBD2, which stays unverified in the absence of DNA. The CDR3 is 17 residues long. The CDR3 reads CASSPPSGRAAYNEQFF.

This chain uses TRBV5-6 with TRBJ1-1; with no DNA, the TCRdb D assignment of TRBD1 cannot be verified. This CDR3 comprises 12 residues. Germline CDR1 reads SGHDT; CDR2 reads YYEEEE. This CDR3 is CATGSSSTEAFF.

The chain employs TRBV12-3 or TRBV12-4 and TRBJ2-5; the D call from TCRdb, TRBD1, cannot be confirmed without DNA. This CDR3 contains 13 residues. CDR3 in amino acids: CASTRDSEETQYF.

The chain uses TRBV12-3 or TRBV12-4 and TRBJ1-1; absent DNA, TCRdb's TRBD1 call cannot be checked. CDR3 length equals 19 residues. The CDR3 protein is CASRGRDRGRRVLNTEAFF.

The chain joins TRBV7-9 to TRBJ2-1; absent DNA, TCRdb's TRBD2 call cannot be checked. Germline values: CDR1 SEHNR, CDR2 FQNEAQ (reference sequence). CDR3 length: 16 residues. The chain's CDR3 is CASSPRTSGIKYEQFF. Full variable domain (remainder filled in from reference TRBV7-9 and TRBJ2-1): DTGVSQNPRHKITKRGQNVTFRCDPISEHNRLYWYRQTLGQGPEFLTYFQNEAQLEKSRLLSDRFSAERPKGSFSTLEIQRTEQGDSAMYLCASSPRTSGIKYEQFFGPGTRLTVL.

The rearrangement uses TRBV6-1 and TRBJ2-6; TCRdb names TRBD1, which stays unverified in the absence of DNA. Germline CDR1 is MNHNS and CDR2 is SASEGT. The CDR3 is 16 amino acids. CDR3 region: CAIGPGGQPGANVLTF.

This chain joins TRBV27 and TRBJ2-1; TCRdb's D gene call, TRBD2, goes unchecked for lack of DNA. The CDR3 is 19 residues long. Germline CDR1 MNHEY, CDR2 SMNVEV (reference sequence). The CDR3 here is CASSSLGLAGPAAYNEQFF.

The chain recombines TRBV29-1 with TRBJ1-1. The germline CDR1 and CDR2 sequences are SQVTM and ANQGSEA. CDR3 size: 12 residues. CDR3 in amino acids: CSVGRMNTEAFF.

The rearrangement links TRBV29-1 to TRBJ2-3. The CDR3 runs to 13 residues. Germline V gene lookup returns CDR1 SQVTM and CDR2 ANQGSEA. CDR3 sequence reads: CSVDRTSGDTQYF.

This chain connects TRBV5-1 to TRBJ1-4. The CDR3 length is 13 residues. Germline CDR1 is SGHRS and CDR2 is YFSETQ. The CDR3 spells CASSFTYPDDLFF.

V is TRBV20-1 and J is TRBJ1-5; the TCRdb call, TRBD1, lacks DNA for checking. The germline V gene encodes CDR1 DFQATT and CDR2 SNEGSKA (reference sequence). The CDR3 covers 12 residues. The CDR3 sequence: CSAERTGLPQHF.

The chain couples TRBV25-1 to TRBJ1-1; TCRdb picks TRBD1, but there is no DNA to check that call. Germline lookup yields CDR1 MGHDK and CDR2 SYGVNS. The CDR3 extends over 14 amino acids. This CDR3 is CASRGQGANTEAFF.

V is TRBV4-1 and J is TRBJ2-7; TCRdb designates TRBD2, a call that cannot be tested without DNA. The germline gives CDR1 MGHRA, CDR2 YSYEKL. This CDR3 region has 14 residues. The CDR3: CASSQVRQGDEQYF.

This CDR3 reads CASTAGGTEAFF. V is TRBV12-3 or TRBV12-4 and J is TRBJ1-1; without DNA, the TCRdb call of TRBD1 cannot be checked. This CDR3 contains 12 residues.

The chain uses TRBV5-1 and TRBJ2-7; as DNA is missing, the TRBD1 call by TCRdb cannot be tested. The V gene's germline CDR1 is SGHRS and CDR2 YFSETQ. CDR3 size: 16 residues. CDR3 protein: CASSLDPGWRSYEQYF.

The chain combines TRBV12-3 or TRBV12-4 with TRBJ1-2; the TRBD1 assignment by TCRdb is unverifiable without DNA. The CDR3 consists of 16 residues. CDR3 region: CASSSQAGTAGWGYTF.

The gene calls are TRBV7-8 and TRBJ2-7; TCRdb proposes TRBD1, but this gene call is untestable without DNA. This CDR3 contains 16 residues. The V gene's germline CDR1 is SGHVS and CDR2 FQNEAQ. The CDR3: CASSFDRQGAMDEQYF.

The chain combines TRBV20-1 with TRBJ2-7; checking the TCRdb D call of TRBD1 is not possible without DNA. The length of the CDR3 is 12 residues. The germline CDR1 and CDR2 sequences are DFQATT and SNEGSKA (reference sequence). The CDR3 loop reads CTGGDTSYEQYF.

J is TRBJ2-7 and V is TRBV4-2. This CDR3 spans 14 amino acids. CDR1 and CDR2 (germline): LGHNA, YNFKEQ. CDR3 sequence: CASSQDIPSYEQYF.

This rearrangement joins TRBV25-1 to TRBJ2-1; TCRdb returns TRBD2, unconfirmable since there is no DNA. The CDR3 runs 16 residues. Germline CDR1 is MGHDK and CDR2 is SYGVNS. The CDR3 loop reads CASSGGGRESWNEQFF.

The CDR3 reads CASSLSWDKNIQYF. This chain links TRBV9 with TRBJ2-4; there is no DNA to check the TCRdb D call of TRBD1. Per the germline V gene, CDR1 is SGDLS and CDR2 is YYNGEE. The CDR3 covers 14 residues.

This CDR3 is CSAPASGWNQPQHF. The chain couples TRBV20-1 to TRBJ1-5. Germline lookup yields CDR1 DFQATT and CDR2 SNEGSKA (reference sequence). The CDR3 loop spans 14 amino acids.